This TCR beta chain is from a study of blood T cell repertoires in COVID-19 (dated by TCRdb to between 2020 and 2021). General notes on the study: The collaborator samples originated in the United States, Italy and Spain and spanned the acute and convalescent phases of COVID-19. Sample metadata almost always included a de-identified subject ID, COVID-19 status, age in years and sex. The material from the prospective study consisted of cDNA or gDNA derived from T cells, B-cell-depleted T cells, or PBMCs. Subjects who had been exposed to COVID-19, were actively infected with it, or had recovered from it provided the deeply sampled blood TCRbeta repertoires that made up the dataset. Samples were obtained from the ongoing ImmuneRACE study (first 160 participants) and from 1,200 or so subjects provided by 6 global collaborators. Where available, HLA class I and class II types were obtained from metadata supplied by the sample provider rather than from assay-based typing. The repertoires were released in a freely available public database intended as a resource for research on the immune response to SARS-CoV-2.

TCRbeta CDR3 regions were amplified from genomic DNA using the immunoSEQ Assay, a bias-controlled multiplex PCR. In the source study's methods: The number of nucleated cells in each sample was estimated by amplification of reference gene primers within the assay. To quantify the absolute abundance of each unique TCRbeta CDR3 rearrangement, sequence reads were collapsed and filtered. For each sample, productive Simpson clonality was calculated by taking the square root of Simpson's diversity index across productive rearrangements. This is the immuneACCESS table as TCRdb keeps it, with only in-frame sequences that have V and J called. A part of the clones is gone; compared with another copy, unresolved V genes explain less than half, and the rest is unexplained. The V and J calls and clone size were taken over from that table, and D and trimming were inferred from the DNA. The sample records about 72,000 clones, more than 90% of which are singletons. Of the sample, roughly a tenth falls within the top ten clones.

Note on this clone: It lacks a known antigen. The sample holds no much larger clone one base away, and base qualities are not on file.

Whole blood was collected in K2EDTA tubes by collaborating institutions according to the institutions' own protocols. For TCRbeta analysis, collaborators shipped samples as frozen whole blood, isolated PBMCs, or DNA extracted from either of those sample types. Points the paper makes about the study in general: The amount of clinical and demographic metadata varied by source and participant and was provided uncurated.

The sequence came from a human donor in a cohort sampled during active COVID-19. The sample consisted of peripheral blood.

The CDR3 region reads CASRQGQNTGELFF. The sequenced DNA is TGTGCCAGCAGACAGGGACAGAACACCGGGGAGCTGTTTTTT. The sequence joins TRBV6-5 to TRBJ2-2; the D region possibly corresponds to TRBD1 (6 bases align). The germline V gene gives CDR1 as MNHEY and CDR2 as SVGAGI. Including cysteine and phenylalanine, the CDR3 has 14 amino acids. Just CDR3 DNA is preserved here, 42 bases in frame from base 1. Trimming removed 6 bases from V and 1 base from J, leaving 9 bases between the germline ends.